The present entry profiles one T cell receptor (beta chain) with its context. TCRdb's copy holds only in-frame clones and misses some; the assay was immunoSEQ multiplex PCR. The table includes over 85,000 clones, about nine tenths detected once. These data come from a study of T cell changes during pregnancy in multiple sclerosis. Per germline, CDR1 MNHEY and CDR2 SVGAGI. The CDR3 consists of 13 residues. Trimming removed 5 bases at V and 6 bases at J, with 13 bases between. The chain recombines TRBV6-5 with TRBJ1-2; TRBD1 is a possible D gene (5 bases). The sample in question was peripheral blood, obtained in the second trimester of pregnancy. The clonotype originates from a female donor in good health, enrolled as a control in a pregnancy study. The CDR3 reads CASSTSGINGYTF. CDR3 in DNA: TGTGCCAGCAGTACCTCAGGGATAAATGGCTACACCTTC.